Included here is one T cell receptor (beta chain) sequence, with context. Its antigen is not identified. Together with a sample-barcoded 5' primer, a J-beta primer mix was included in a second PCR lasting roughly 6 to 12 cycles. TCRdb called the 5' RACE reads again in MiXCR, with one record for every CDR3 protein. The repertoire holds hundreds of thousands of distinct CDR3 sequences, with around 45% as singletons. The germline V gene has CDR1 GTSNPN and CDR2 SVGIG (reference sequence). V was pared by 0 bases and J by 8 bases, with 3 bases of the junction left unmatched. The CDR3 runs to 14 residues. The sample originates from a study of blood T cells in healthy people across ages. Points from the study as a whole: For the donors, CMV status was unknown and possibly confounded expanded clonotype changes.

This rearrangement joins TRBV30 to TRBJ2-1, with TRBD2 matching over 11 bases. The sequenced sample was blood. The sequence came from a man aged 60 to 75 in good health. The CDR3, as DNA: TGTGCCTGGAGTGTATCTAGCGGGGGGTATGAGCAGTTCTTC. The encoded protein is CAWSVSSGGYEQFF.